This record concerns one TCR beta chain sequence. The antigen this receptor binds is unknown. No base quality values were provided; no much bigger clone lies one nucleotide off. These data originate in a study of T cells in Graves' hyperthyroidism and ophthalmopathy (dated by TCRdb to the late 2010s). As for the study more broadly: A discovery cohort of approximately 97 patients, 43 with Graves' ophthalmopathy and approximately 60 with stable Graves' hyperthyroidism, was used to find distinguishing TCR V-J signatures. An independent validation cohort of fewer than 20 hyperthyroidism patients and 17 patients who later progressed to ophthalmopathy tested prospective prediction of ophthalmopathy. The 100 or so discovery patients were divided at random into training and test sets in a 7:3 ratio. The study also compared thyroid tissue and blood T-cell repertoires from roughly 6 Graves' hyperthyroidism patients. After blood sampling, hyperthyroidism patients were treated with methimazole at a starting dose of 30 mg daily, and ophthalmopathy patients were treated with high-dose intravenous methylprednisolone. The paper reports TCR Vbeta CDR3 sequencing of some 140 peripheral blood samples: some 41 ophthalmopathy, under 80 hyperthyroidism and around 17 progressor patients. Beyond this particular receptor, the publication reports: Most expanded thyroid clonotypes (frequency above 0.001) were also detected in blood, suggesting blood repertoires may reflect thyroid immune responses. In validation, the model predicted progression to ophthalmopathy with approximately 71% sensitivity and about 72% specificity, a median of around six months before onset. No statistical method was used to fix the sample size in advance, and group allocation was not hidden from the investigators. A 13 V-J signature model separated ophthalmopathy from stable hyperthyroidism, with about 90% sensitivity and about 81% specificity in cross-validation and 80%/75% in testing.

The TCR beta CDR3 regions were amplified from the RNA transcripts. The first round of RT-PCR for the TCR CDR3 was performed with the HTBI primer set and the Qiagen OneStep RT-PCR kit. Libraries were constructed in a second round of multiplex PCR, after which size selection and purification were carried out. The libraries were sequenced on an Illumina HiSeq2000 using paired-end 100 bp reads. The published analysis was carried out like this. SOAPnuke was used to process the raw data, removing reads that contained adapters or uncalled bases, had a mean Phred below 15, or lacked an exact match to the constant primer or identifier. COPE v1.2.5 was used to merge high-quality paired reads, and clonotypes were defined as unique nucleotide sequences. MiTCR v1.1 was used to align clonotypes to the IMGT TRBV, TRBD and TRBJ reference segments. The analysis included only V-J combinations with a frequency above 0.0001, which together covered roughly 99% of the repertoires. The TCS score was defined as F50 (clonal expansion) divided by E x V (chaos), with BLOSUM62-based TCRdist calculated between CDR3 peptides within each V-J. Welch's t-statistics and random forest reduced around 510 V-J features to 13, which were used in a naive Bayes classifier (R e1071). The Morisita-Horn index was used to measure how similar the thyroid and blood repertoires were. The raw public data were reprocessed by TCRdb itself: fastp quality trimming at Q25, MiXCR clonotype calling, in-frame beta chains only. Rows with a matching CDR3 protein are joined into one entry that keeps the most common DNA and genes. V and J calls and clone size were set by TCRdb, not the authors. The sample table shows hundreds of thousands of distinct CDR3 sequences, and nearly 45% are seen once. In total, the top ten clones hold approximately 7.2% of the sample.

Any patient with an uncontrolled infection, another autoimmune disease, pregnancy or lactation was excluded. Diagnoses were based on clinical symptoms, serum thyroxine and TRAb, thyroid ultrasound and orbital computed tomography. Total RNA was extracted with Trizol reagent, and quality was checked on an Agilent 2100 Bioanalyzer. The germline V gene gives CDR1 as SGDLS and CDR2 as YYNGEE. Spanning cysteine to phenylalanine, the CDR3 consists of 15 amino acids. The DNA shown is the 45-base CDR3, in frame from base 1. V gives up 0 bases and J gives up 10 bases, and the segment between their germline ends measures 18 bases.

The sequence links TRBV9 to TRBJ2-3; D gene: possibly TRBD2, on 5 matching bases. This TCR derives from an adult man with Graves' disease, either hyperthyroidism or ophthalmopathy (not recorded which). Specimen: peripheral blood or thyroid tissue (not recorded which). The CDR3 is CASSVEGSEGRAQYF. The sequenced DNA: TGTGCCAGCAGCGTAGAAGGGAGTGAAGGTCGGGCGCAGTATTTT.